This T cell receptor (beta chain) was observed in a study of PD-1 blockade in classical Hodgkin lymphoma (TCRdb year 2020). The study in broad terms: A peripheral blood immune signature of response to PD-1 blockade in classical Hodgkin lymphoma was defined using TCR beta sequencing and CyTOF. What the study reported, not specific to this receptor: Only a single clinical trial cohort was studied, and what caused the repertoire differences, possibly disease activity or prior therapy, remained undefined. Baseline TCR diversity was reported as lower in newly diagnosed patients than in healthy donors, and lower still in relapsed/refractory patients.

The time point label here, explained by the study, means: newly diagnosed, previously untreated cHL patient sample. CD4+ T cells were purified from thawed PBMCs by magnetic negative selection with a Miltenyi CD4+ T cell isolation kit. As a comparison group for the relapsed/refractory trial patients, PBMCs were sequenced from patients with newly diagnosed, previously untreated classical Hodgkin lymphoma. After peripheral blood was drawn into 8 mL Vacutainer Cell Preparation Tubes, PBMCs were isolated by centrifugation and then cryopreserved. Purified CD4+ and CD8+ fractions were generated only in cases for which an additional PBMC sample was available. Magnetically labelled cells were depleted on LS columns in a quadroMACS separator, and the flow-through was collected as the purified fraction. The germline V gene gives CDR1 as KGHSH and CDR2 as LQKENI. Counted from cysteine to phenylalanine, this CDR3 has 14 amino acids. Of the read, only the CDR3 DNA is kept; its 42 bases are in frame from base 1. At the junction V is shortened by 3 bases and J by 8 bases, with 14 bases in between.

This clone came up once. Its target antigen remains unknown. Base quality data are lacking; no much larger clone is found one base away. Genomic DNA was isolated using the Qiagen DNeasy kit from unsorted PBMCs as well as from negatively selected CD4+ and CD8+ fractions. Using primers that anneal to V and J segments, immunoSEQ multiplex PCR amplified the TCR beta CDR3 regions. A synthetic immune receptor repertoire was used to minimize amplification bias, and remaining bias was computationally removed after sequencing. The authors processed their data as follows. Repertoire diversity was quantified as the Shannon entropy index using custom Python scripts. Unsorted, CD4+ and CD8+ repertoires were analyzed separately, except in combined analyses where CD4+ and CD8+ sequences were merged in silico. TCRdb re-hosts the immuneACCESS table, in-frame sequences only. Its copies lack some clones; in the studies checked, an unresolved V gene accounts for under half of them, and the cause for the rest is not known. The DNA was the basis for D and trimming; V, J and clone size are from that table. The sample yields around 16,000 clones; approximately 86% were counted once. The ten biggest clones cover about 0.82% of the sample.

The TCR sequence derives from a human donor with classical Hodgkin lymphoma. Recombination joined TRBV18 with TRBJ2-1; the D gene assignment is ambiguous. Source material: CD4+ T cells from blood. The DNA sequence follows: TGTGCCAGCTCACCCCTGGCGGTCAGCGATGAGCAGTTCTTC. Its coded protein is CASSPLAVSDEQFF.